The clone carrying this TCR beta chain was picked up a small number of times. Its antigen is undetermined. The sample originates from a study of OX40 agonist ivuxolimab in advanced cancers. Background on the study: Patients were treated with ivuxolimab, an agonistic anti-OX40 (CD134) antibody. Patients enrolled in dose escalation were diagnosed with hepatocellular carcinoma, melanoma, renal cell or head and neck cancer. Regarding the study as a whole: Blood T cells, both CD4+ and CD8+, expanded clonally by week 6 at 0.1 to 3.0 mg/kg.

CDR1 and CDR2 (germline): SQVTM, ANQGSEA. J gave up 0 bases and V 5 bases, and 4 bases lay outside the gene matches. This CDR3 comprises 14 residues. Systemic immunosuppression or a history of autoimmune disease excluded patients. The assay was immunoSEQ multiplex PCR, and TCRdb's table has in-frame clones only and misses some. The data contain about 63,000 clones, about 88% of them singletons. The clonotype comes from an adult with an advanced solid tumor such as melanoma, head and neck, liver or kidney cancer. The chain joins TRBV29-1 to TRBJ2-3; 8 bases fit TRBD1. Sequenced here: CD4+ or CD8+ T cells sorted from blood, sampled in a trial of the OX40 agonist ivuxolimab. CDR3 bases: TGCAGCGTTAGGACAGGGACGAGCACAGATACGCAGTATTTT. Translated, it gives CSVRTGTSTDTQYF.